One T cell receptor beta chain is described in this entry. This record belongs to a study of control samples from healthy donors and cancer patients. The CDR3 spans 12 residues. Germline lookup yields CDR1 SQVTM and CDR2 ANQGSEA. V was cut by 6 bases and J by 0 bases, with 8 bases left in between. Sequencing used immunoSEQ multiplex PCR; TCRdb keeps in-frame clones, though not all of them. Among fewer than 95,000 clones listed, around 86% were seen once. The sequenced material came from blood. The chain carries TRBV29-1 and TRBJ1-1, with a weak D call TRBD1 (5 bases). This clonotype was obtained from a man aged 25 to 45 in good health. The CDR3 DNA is TGCAGCGTAAGGGGCATGAACACTGAAGCTTTCTTT. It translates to CSVRGMNTEAFF.